One and the same sample provided the 3 T cell receptor beta chains below, sequenced in a study of cytomegalovirus exposure and HLA in healthy donors. 60 Vbeta and 13 Jbeta primers were used in PCR. Generated by immunoSEQ multiplex PCR, the TCRdb table keeps only in-frame clones and is missing some. This repertoire comprises about 130,000 clones; its ten largest clones make up around 2.7%. The sample taken for sequencing was PBMCs. The source of these receptors is a man aged 25 to 45 in good health and CMV-seronegative.

V usage is TRBV4-3 and J usage is TRBJ1-1, with D maybe TRBD1 (5 bases). CDR1 and CDR2 from the germline V gene are LGHNA and YSLEER. V lost 0 bases to trimming and J lost 2 bases, with 13 bases between them. This CDR3 comprises 16 residues. CDR3 DNA sequence: TGCGCCAGCAGCCAAGATGCGACAGAAATTAACACTGAAGCTTTCTTT. As protein: CASSQDATEINTEAFF.

Written as DNA, the CDR3 is TGTGCCAGCAGTTACGCCTCGGAGGGTCAGCCCCAGCATTTT. This translates into CASSYASEGQPQHF. V usage is TRBV6-5 and J usage is TRBJ1-5, with D unclear. Germline lookup yields CDR1 MNHEY and CDR2 SVGAGI. This CDR3 has 14 amino acids. With 2 bases removed from V and 6 bases from J, the gap between germline ends came to 11 bases.

The CDR3, as DNA: TGTGCCAGCAGTGACCGGGGGATCGAAGCTTTCTTT. Translating it yields CASSDRGIEAFF. The rearrangement links TRBV6-1 to TRBJ1-1, with D tentatively TRBD1 (5 bases). The CDR3 contains 12 residues. Trimming removed 3 bases at V and 8 bases at J, with 10 bases between. Germline lookup yields CDR1 MNHNS and CDR2 SASEGT.